The rows below give T cell receptor beta chains drawn from one sample of a study of T cells in Graves' hyperthyroidism and ophthalmopathy. TCRdb re-called the multiplex PCR reads with MiXCR, one entry per CDR3 protein. The sample includes about half a million distinct CDR3 sequences, just under 20% of them seen just once. Specimen: blood. Source of these receptors: a man in his forties with Graves' ophthalmopathy. CDR3s leave out the opening cysteine and the closing phenylalanine or tryptophan. The D gene is left open where the match is weak.

D gene,V gene,J gene,CDR3 protein
TRBD2,TRBV5-1,TRBJ2-2,ASSRKTGGVEIGELF
-,TRBV9,TRBJ1-2,ASSGDTASYT
-,TRBV3-1,TRBJ1-3,ASSQDPDTRNTIY
-,TRBV25-1,TRBJ1-2,ASSGGLFTNYGYT
-,TRBV20-1,TRBJ2-1,SATRQDLGDEQF
TRBD1,TRBV12-3/TRBV12-4,TRBJ1-5,ASSTYRGDQPQH
-,TRBV2,TRBJ2-3,ASSEGSTDTQY
-,TRBV6-1,TRBJ1-5,ASSEGLLRNQPQH
-,TRBV28,TRBJ1-1,ASSPRGGRGVNTEAF
-,TRBV7-7,TRBJ2-1,ASSLGEGVDEQF
-,TRBV7-9,TRBJ2-4,ASSLVGSGQNIQY
-,TRBV3-1,TRBJ1-1,ASSPNLDRTEAF
TRBD1,TRBV20-1,TRBJ1-4,SIPQGDEKLF
-,TRBV7-9,TRBJ2-1,ASSLFGTDEQF
TRBD1,TRBV5-1,TRBJ2-1,TSSLEAGQGSPYEQF
TRBD1,TRBV20-1,TRBJ2-7,SARDTTGSDPTREQY
-,TRBV5-1,TRBJ2-7,ASSLEGGELYEQY
-,TRBV12-3/TRBV12-4,TRBJ1-3,ASSLRRGNTIY
-,TRBV6-1,TRBJ2-5,ASSYTGGLQETQY
-,TRBV19,TRBJ1-1,ASSMSRGRVAEAF
TRBD2,TRBV11-2,TRBJ2-3,ASSLGGTRDTQY
TRBD2,TRBV28,TRBJ2-7,ASSFNRGLAIHEQY
-,TRBV5-1,TRBJ2-7,ASSLEQAFYEQY
-,TRBV7-3,TRBJ2-2,ASSIRGANTGELF
-,TRBV5-8,TRBJ2-3,ASSLRPGDTDTQY
-,TRBV27,TRBJ1-2,ASSLSWTAYGYT
TRBD1,TRBV6-1,TRBJ2-7,ASSEGTGHYEQY
TRBD1,TRBV12-5,TRBJ1-1,ASAGTGKELGEAF
-,TRBV3-1,TRBJ1-1,ASSQWDTEAF
-,TRBV6-1,TRBJ1-1,ASRRSNTEAF
-,TRBV20-1,TRBJ1-1,SALLEANTEAF